In this sample, the clone carrying this T cell receptor beta chain turned up once. Its antigen is not identified. These data originate in a study of cytotoxic CD8 clonotypes in ibrutinib-treated CLL. Study context: Results showed roughly 25 partial and 2 complete responses; following median about 68 months, around 15 remained remitted, roughly 12 advanced. General study results and limits: Clonality grew at ibrutinib response; at progression, it decreased back toward baseline. Circulating CD8+ T-cell counts were tracked by baseline clonality, which exceeded that of age-matched healthy donors.

Trimming cost V 2 bases and J 3 bases, with 11 bases left between them. Germline lookup yields CDR1 GTSNPN and CDR2 SVGIG (reference sequence). CDR3 length: 13 residues. Profiled with immunoSEQ multiplex PCR; TCRdb holds only in-frame clones, not every one. The table records some 81,000 clones, 70% to 80% of them present only once. The starting material was PBMCs, obtained after 12 months of ibrutinib treatment. V gene TRBV30 combines with J gene TRBJ2-7; a weak D match, TRBD1 (6 bases). This clonotype was sampled from a human donor with chronic lymphocytic leukemia. The CDR3 loop is CAWSPGTHYEQYF. Here the CDR3 DNA reads TGTGCCTGGAGTCCCGGGACACACTACGAGCAGTACTTC.